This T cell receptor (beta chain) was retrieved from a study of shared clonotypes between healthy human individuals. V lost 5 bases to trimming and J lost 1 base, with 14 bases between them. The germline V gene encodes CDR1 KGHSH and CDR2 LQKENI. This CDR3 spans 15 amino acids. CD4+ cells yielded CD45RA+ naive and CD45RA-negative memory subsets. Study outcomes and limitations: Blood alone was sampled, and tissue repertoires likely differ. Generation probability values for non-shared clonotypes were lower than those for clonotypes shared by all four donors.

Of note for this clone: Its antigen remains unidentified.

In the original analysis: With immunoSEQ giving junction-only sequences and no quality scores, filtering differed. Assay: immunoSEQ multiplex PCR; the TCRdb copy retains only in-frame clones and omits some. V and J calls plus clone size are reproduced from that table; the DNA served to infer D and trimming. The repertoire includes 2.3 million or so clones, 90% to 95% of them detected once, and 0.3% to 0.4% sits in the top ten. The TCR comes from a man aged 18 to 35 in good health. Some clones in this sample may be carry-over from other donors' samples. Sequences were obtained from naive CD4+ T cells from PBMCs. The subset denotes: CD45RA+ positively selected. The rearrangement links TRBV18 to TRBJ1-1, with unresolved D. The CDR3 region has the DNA TGTGCCAGCTCAGCAGGACGTGTGGGGAACACTGAAGCTTTCTTT. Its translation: CASSAGRVGNTEAFF. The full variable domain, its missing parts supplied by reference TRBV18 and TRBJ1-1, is NAGVMQNPRHLVRRRGQEARLRCSPMKGHSHVYWYRQLPEEGLKFMVYLQKENIIDESGMPKERFSAEFPKEGPSILRIQQVVRGDSAAYFCASSAGRVGNTEAFFGQGTRLTVV.